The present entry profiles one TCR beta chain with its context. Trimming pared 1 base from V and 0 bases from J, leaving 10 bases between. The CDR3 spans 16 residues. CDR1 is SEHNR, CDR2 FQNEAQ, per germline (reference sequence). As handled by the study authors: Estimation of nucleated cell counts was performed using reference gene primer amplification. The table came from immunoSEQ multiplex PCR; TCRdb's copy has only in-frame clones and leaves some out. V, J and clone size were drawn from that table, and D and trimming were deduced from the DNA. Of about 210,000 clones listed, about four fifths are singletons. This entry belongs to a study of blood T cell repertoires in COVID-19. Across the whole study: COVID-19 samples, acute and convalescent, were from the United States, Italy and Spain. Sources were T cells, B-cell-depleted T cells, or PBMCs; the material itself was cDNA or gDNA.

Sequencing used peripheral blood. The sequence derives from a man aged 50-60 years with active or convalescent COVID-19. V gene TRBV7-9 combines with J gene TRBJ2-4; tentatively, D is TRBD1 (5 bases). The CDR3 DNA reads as TGTGCCAGCAGCTTAGAGGGGCTCCTAGCCAAAAACATTCAGTACTTC. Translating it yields CASSLEGLLAKNIQYF.